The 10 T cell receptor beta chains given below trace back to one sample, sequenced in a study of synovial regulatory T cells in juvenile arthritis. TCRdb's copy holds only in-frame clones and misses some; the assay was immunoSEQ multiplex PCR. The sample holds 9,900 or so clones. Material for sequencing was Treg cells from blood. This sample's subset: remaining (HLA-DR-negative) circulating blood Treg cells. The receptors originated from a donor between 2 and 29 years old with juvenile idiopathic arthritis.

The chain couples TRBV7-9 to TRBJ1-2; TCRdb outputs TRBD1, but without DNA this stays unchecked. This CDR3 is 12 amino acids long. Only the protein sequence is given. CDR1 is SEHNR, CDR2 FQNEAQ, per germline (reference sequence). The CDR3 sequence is CASSTGKAGYTF.

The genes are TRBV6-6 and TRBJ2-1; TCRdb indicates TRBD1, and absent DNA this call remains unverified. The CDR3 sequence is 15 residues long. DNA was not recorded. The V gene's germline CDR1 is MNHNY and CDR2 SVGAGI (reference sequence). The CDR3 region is CASRRGTEAYNEQFF.

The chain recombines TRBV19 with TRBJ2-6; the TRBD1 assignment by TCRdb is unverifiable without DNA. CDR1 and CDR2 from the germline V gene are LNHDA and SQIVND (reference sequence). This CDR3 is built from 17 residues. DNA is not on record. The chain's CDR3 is CASKFGTGRSGANVLTF.

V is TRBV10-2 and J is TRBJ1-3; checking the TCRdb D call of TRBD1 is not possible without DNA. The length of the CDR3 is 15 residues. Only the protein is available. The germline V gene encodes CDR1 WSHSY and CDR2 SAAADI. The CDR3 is CASRGQGSLGNTIYF.

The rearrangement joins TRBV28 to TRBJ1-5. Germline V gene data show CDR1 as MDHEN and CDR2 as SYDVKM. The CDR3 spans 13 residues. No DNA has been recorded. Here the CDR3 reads CASSSGGYQPQHF.

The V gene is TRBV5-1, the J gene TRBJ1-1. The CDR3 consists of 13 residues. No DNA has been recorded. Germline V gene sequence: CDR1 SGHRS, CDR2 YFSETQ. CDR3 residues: CASNSRGNTEAFF.

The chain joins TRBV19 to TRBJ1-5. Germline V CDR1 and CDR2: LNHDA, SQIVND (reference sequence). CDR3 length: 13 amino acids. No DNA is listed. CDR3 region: CASCDFSNQPQHF.

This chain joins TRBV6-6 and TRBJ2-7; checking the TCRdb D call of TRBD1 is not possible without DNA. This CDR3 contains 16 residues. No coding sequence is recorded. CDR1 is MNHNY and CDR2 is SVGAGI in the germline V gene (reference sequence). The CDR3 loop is CASSQTGTSSSYEQYF.

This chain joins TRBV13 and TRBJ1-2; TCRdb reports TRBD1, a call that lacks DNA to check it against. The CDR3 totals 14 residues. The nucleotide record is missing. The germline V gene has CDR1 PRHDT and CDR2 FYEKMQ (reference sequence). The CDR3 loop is CASSLGITYQGYTF.

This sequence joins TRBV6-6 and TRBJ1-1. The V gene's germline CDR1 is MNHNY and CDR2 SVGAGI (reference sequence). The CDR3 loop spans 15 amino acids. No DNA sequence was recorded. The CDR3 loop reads CASSSLAVPNTEAFF.